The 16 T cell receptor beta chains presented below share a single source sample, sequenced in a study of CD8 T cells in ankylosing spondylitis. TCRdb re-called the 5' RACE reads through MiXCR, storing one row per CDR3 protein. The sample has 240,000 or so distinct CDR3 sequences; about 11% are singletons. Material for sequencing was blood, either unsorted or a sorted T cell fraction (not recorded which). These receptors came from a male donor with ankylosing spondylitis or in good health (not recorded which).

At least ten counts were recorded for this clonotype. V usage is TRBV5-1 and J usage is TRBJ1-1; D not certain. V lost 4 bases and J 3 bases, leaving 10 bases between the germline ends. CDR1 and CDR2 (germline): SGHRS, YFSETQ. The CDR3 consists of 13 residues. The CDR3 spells CASSPVQDTEAFF. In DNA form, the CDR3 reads TGCGCCAGCAGCCCCGTTCAGGACACTGAAGCTTTCTTT.

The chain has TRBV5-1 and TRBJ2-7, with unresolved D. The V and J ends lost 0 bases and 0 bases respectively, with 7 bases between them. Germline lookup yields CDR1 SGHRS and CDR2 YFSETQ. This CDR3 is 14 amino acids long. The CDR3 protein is CASSLDQVSYEQYF. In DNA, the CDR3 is TGCGCCAGCAGCTTGGATCAGGTCTCCTACGAGCAGTACTTC.

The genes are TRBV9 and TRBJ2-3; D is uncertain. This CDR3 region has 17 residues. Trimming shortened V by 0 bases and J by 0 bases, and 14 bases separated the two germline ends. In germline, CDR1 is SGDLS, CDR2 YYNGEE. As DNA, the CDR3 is TGTGCCAGCAGCGTAGGTAATGATCCCTTTAGCACAGATACGCAGTATTTT. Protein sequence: CASSVGNDPFSTDTQYF.

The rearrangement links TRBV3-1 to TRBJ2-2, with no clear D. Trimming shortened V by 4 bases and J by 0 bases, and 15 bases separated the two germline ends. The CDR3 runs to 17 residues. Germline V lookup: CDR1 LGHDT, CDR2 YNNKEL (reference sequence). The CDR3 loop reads CASSPYGRPPNTGELFF. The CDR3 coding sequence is TGTGCCAGCAGCCCCTATGGGCGCCCCCCGAACACCGGGGAGCTGTTTTTT.

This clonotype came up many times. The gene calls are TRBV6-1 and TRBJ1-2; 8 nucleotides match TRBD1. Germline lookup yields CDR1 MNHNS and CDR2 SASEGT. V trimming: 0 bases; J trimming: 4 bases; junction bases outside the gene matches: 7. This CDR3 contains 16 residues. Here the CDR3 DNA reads TGTGCCAGCAGTGAAGCGCTCGGACAGGGCGGCTATGGCTACACCTTC. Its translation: CASSEALGQGGYGYTF.

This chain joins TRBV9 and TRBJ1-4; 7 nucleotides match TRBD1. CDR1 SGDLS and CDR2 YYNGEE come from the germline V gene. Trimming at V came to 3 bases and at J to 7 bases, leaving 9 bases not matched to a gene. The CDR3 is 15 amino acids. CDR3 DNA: TGTGCCAGCAGCGCAGGACAGGCGTTCGGTGAAAAACTGTTTTTT. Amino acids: CASSAGQAFGEKLFF.

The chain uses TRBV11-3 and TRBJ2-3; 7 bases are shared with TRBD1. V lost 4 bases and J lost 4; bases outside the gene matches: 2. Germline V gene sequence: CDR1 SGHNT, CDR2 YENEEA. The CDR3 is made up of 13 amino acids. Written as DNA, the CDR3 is TGTGCCAGCAGCTCCACAGGGGCAGATACGCAGTATTTT. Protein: CASSSTGADTQYF.

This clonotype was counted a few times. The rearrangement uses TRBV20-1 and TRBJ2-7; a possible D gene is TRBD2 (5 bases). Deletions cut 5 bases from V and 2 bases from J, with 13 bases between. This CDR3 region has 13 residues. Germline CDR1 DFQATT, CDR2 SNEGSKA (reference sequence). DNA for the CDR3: TGCAGTGCTCGACTCTTCGGGACCTACGAGCAGTACTTC. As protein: CSARLFGTYEQYF.

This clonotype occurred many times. The CDR3 loop is CSVEDRVENTGELFF. The CDR3 nucleotides are TGCAGCGTTGAAGATCGGGTGGAAAACACCGGGGAGCTGTTTTTT. The chain combines TRBV29-1 with TRBJ2-2; D ambiguous. The germline gives CDR1 SQVTM, CDR2 ANQGSEA. CDR3 length: 15 residues. V lost 0 bases, J lost 2 bases, and 10 bases lay in between.

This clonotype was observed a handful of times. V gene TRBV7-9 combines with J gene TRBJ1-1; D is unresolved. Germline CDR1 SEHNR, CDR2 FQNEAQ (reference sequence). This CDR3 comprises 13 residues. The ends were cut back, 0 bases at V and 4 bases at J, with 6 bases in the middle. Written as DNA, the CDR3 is TGTGCCAGCAGCTTAGCGCTAGGCACTGAAGCTTTCTTT. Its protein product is CASSLALGTEAFF.

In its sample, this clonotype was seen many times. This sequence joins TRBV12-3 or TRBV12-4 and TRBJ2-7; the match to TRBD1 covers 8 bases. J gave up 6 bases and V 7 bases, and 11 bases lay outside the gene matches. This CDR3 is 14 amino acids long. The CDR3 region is CASTRARTGSEQYF. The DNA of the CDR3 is TGTGCCAGCACTAGGGCAAGGACAGGGAGCGAGCAGTACTTC.

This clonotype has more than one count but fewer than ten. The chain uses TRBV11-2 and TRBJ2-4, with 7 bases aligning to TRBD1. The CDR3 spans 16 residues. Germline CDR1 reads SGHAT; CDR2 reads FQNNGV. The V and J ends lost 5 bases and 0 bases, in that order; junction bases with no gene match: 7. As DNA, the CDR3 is TGTGCCAGCAGCCCTCTCGACAGGGAAGCCAAAAACATTCAGTACTTC. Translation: CASSPLDREAKNIQYF. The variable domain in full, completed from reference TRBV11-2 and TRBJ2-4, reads EAGVAQSPRYKIIEKRQSVAFWCNPISGHATLYWYQQILGQGPKLLIQFQNNGVVDDSQLPKDRFSAERLKGVDSTLKIQPAKLEDSAVYLCASSPLDREAKNIQYFGAGTRLSVL.

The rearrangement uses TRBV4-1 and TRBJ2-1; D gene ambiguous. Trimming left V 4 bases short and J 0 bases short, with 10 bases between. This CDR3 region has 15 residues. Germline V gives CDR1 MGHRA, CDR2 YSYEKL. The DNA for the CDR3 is TGCGCCAGCAGCCTCCGGCTCCTCTCCTACAATGAGCAGTTCTTC. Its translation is CASSLRLLSYNEQFF.

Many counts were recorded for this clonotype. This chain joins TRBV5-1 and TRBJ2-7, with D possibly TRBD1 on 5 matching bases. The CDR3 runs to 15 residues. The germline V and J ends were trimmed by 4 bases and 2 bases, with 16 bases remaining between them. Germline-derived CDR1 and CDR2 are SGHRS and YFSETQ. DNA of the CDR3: TGCGCCAGCAGCCAAATAGAGACAGAGCCCTACGAGCAGTACTTC. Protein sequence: CASSQIETEPYEQYF.

The CDR3 region is CSVEEGGANYGYTF. CDR3 DNA sequence: TGCAGCGTTGAAGAGGGGGGAGCTAACTATGGCTACACCTTC. The gene calls are TRBV29-1 and TRBJ1-2; D is possibly TRBD1 (5 bases). The V gene lost 0 bases and the J gene lost 0 bases, with 8 bases spanning the gap. CDR1 and CDR2 (germline): SQVTM, ANQGSEA. The CDR3 totals 14 residues.

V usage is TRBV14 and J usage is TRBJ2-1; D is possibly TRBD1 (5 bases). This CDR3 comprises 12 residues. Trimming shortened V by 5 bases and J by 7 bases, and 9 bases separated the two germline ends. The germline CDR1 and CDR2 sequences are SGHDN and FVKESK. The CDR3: CASSSRENEQFF. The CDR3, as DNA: TGTGCCAGCAGCTCCAGGGAAAATGAGCAGTTCTTC. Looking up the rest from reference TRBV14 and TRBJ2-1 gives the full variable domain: EAGVTQFPSHSVIEKGQTVTLRCDPISGHDNLYWYRRVMGKEIKFLLHFVKESKQDESGMPNNRFLAERTGGTYSTLKVQPAELEDSGVYFCASSSRENEQFFGPGTRLTVL.